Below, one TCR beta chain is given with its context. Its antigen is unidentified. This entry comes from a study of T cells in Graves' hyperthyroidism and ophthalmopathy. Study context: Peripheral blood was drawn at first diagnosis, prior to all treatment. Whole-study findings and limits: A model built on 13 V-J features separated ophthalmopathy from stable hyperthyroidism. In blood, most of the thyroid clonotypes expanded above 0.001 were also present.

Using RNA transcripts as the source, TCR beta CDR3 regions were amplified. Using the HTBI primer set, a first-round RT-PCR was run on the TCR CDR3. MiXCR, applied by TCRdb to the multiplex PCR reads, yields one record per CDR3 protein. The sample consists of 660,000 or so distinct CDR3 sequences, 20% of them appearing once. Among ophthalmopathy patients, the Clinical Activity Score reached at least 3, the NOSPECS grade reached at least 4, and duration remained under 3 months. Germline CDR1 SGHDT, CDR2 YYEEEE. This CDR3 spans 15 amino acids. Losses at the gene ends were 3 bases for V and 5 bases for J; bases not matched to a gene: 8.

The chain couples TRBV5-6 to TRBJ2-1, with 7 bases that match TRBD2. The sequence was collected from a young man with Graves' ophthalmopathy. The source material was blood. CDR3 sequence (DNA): TGTGCCAGCAGCTCCCTCGCGGGAGTGGACAATGAGCAGTTCTTC. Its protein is CASSSLAGVDNEQFF.